This TCR beta chain emerged from a study of OX40 agonist ivuxolimab in advanced cancers. Here immunoSEQ multiplex PCR was the method, and the copy in TCRdb shows in-frame clones only, minus some. The sample lists 70,000 or so clones, more than 90% occurring once. Trimming took 2 bases from V and 2 from J; bases not matched to a gene: 6. CDR1 and CDR2 from the germline V gene are MNHEY and SMNVEV (reference sequence). The CDR3 consists of 15 residues. This sequence was found in an adult with an advanced solid tumor such as melanoma, head and neck, liver or kidney cancer. The V call is TRBV27, the J call TRBJ2-7; 7 bases align to TRBD2. This specimen consisted of CD4+ or CD8+ T cells sorted from blood, obtained in a trial of the OX40 agonist ivuxolimab. For the CDR3, the DNA is TGTGCCAGCAGTTTAGGCGGGGGTGAAACCTACGAGCAGTACTTC. Protein: CASSLGGGETYEQYF.